This TCR beta chain was observed in a study of human T cells and chemical hapten exposure. The CDR3 consists of 16 residues. V lost 5 bases and J lost 8; bases outside the gene matches: 9. Per germline, CDR1 MDHEN and CDR2 SYDVKM. Indicated time point: patch test 2, 6 weeks after DPC sensitization. Treatment: therapeutic diphenylcyclopropenone sensitization with weekly scalp DPC. TCRdb re-analysed the RACE reads in MiXCR, keeping a single row per CDR3 protein. Of fewer than 100,000 distinct CDR3 sequences in the sample, approximately 8.6% are singletons; the top ten hold approximately 1.9%. This clonotype was detected many times.

The source was whole blood, collected in connection with sensitization to the hapten diphenylcyclopropenone (DPC). The receptor was isolated from a woman between 40 and 50 years old with alopecia areata. Some clones in this sample may be carry-over from other donors' samples. This chain links TRBV28 with TRBJ1-4; 12 bases fit TRBD1. The CDR3 loop is CASSVGQGAGNEKLFF. As DNA, the CDR3 is TGTGCCAGCAGTGTGGGACAGGGGGCAGGAAACGAAAAACTGTTTTTT.